The source of this T cell receptor (beta chain) is a study of T cell responses to AZD1222 COVID-19 vaccine (dated by TCRdb to about 2021). With respect to the entire study: AZD1222 recipients with second doses at about 4 weeks or about 12 weeks were pooled, because spike-specific TCR depth and breadth did not differ between schedules. A total of 230 or so trial participants underwent TCR sequencing, of whom some 210 received two doses of AZD1222 and some 25 received two doses of the MenACWY control vaccine. Enrollment into the trials was organized by age into subgroups of 18-55, 56-69 and 70-plus years, and those subgroups contained roughly 160, 29 and 62 TCR-sequenced participants, respectively.

Broader findings and caveats from the paper: Only five or six AZD1222 recipients were SARS-CoV-2 seropositive at baseline, limiting conclusions about previously exposed vaccinees. After two AZD1222 doses, spike-specific TCR breadth and depth were significantly higher than at day 0 and than in MenACWY recipients. The whole spike protein was spanned by vaccine-associated CD4 TCRs, and dominant responses were seen in regions 160-218 and 743-854. Participants were mostly white British and included more females than males, and it was suggested by the authors that clonal diversity may have been underestimated. Because no day 14 peak-response samples were available, repertoires were characterized only after the peak T cell response. The 56-69-year group was small, and its depth increase did not reach significance, likely because of low power. Reportedly, close to half of the unique spike-specific TCRs recognized epitopes lying outside the regions that are mutated in the B.1.351 and B.1.1.7 variants.

The CDR3 regions of human TCRbeta chains were subjected to immunosequencing. The study's processing was this. TCRs in the repertoires were matched against a reference library of SARS-CoV-2-specific TCRs that had been generated with the MIRA antigen-specificity platform. Breadth meant the fraction of unique TCRs that were SARS-CoV-2-associated, whereas depth meant the fraction of total T cells that were SARS-CoV-2-associated. Each spike-specific TCR was assigned to its reactive spike region and to a CD4 or CD8 class using the MIRA data. Log10-transformed breadth and depth values were compared by one-way ANOVA with Sidak's multiple comparisons tests. Here the immuneACCESS table is served through TCRdb, limited to in-frame sequences with V and J called. Missing clones are a known gap in these copies; in checked studies unresolved V genes cover under half, and the rest lacks a known reason. Clone size and the V and J calls come from that table; the DNA yielded D and trimming. The sample contains fewer than 150,000 clones, around nine tenths of them found a single time. Around 3.5% of the sample is held by the ten biggest clonotypes.

The time point label corresponds to: baseline before first vaccination. Samples from vaccinated people were obtained from the UK trials COV001 and COV002, which included a single-blind randomized controlled phase 2/3 trial of AZD1222 (ChAdOx1 nCoV-19) in healthy adults. For TCRbeta chain sequencing, PBMC samples from trial participants were taken at day 0 and at day 28 after the second dose. Comment on this clone: The antigen it recognizes is unknown. Within one base of it there is no much larger clone, and no base qualities were kept.

This clonotype originated in an adult in good health. Specimen: peripheral blood, collected on day 0 of AZD1222 vaccination.

The CDR3: CASWRNTEAFF. In nucleotide form, the sequence is TGTGCCAGTTGGAGGAACACTGAAGCTTTCTTT. Recombination linked TRBV28 to TRBJ1-1; the D segment cannot be called with confidence. The germline V gene supplies CDR1 MDHEN and CDR2 SYDVKM. The trim is 9 bases for V and 1 base for J, with a gap of 6 bases between the germline ends. The cysteine opens and the phenylalanine closes a CDR3 of 11 amino acids. Only CDR3 DNA remains: 33 bases, in frame from the first base.